This T cell receptor beta chain was documented in a study of OX40 agonist ivuxolimab in advanced cancers. Study-wide results and caveats: The 0.1-3.0 mg/kg partial responders had among the lowest clonal expansion. At 0.1 to 3.0 mg/kg, clonal expansion of CD4+ and CD8+ blood T cells had occurred by week 6. No determination was made of the antigen specificity of the expanded peripheral T cells.

As for this clone: Its cognate antigen is unknown.

Repertoires were generated with immunoSEQ multiplex PCR, while TCRdb's copy carries only in-frame clones and drops some. The sample gives about 99,000 clones, roughly 94% of which show up once; less than 0.2% is in the top ten. This CDR3 spans 15 amino acids. CDR1 and CDR2 from the germline V gene are SGHTA and FQGNSA. This specimen consisted of CD4+ or CD8+ T cells sorted from blood, obtained in a trial of the OX40 agonist ivuxolimab. The genes are TRBV7-2 and TRBJ2-5, with D perhaps TRBD2 (7 bases). The J call may be in error: the DNA end matches TRBJ2-7 better. This receptor was identified in an adult with an advanced solid tumor such as melanoma, head and neck, liver or kidney cancer. The CDR3 DNA sequence: TGTGCCAGCAGCTTAGATAGGGGGACTACCTACGAGCAGTACTTC. Encoded protein: CASSLDRGTTYEQYF.